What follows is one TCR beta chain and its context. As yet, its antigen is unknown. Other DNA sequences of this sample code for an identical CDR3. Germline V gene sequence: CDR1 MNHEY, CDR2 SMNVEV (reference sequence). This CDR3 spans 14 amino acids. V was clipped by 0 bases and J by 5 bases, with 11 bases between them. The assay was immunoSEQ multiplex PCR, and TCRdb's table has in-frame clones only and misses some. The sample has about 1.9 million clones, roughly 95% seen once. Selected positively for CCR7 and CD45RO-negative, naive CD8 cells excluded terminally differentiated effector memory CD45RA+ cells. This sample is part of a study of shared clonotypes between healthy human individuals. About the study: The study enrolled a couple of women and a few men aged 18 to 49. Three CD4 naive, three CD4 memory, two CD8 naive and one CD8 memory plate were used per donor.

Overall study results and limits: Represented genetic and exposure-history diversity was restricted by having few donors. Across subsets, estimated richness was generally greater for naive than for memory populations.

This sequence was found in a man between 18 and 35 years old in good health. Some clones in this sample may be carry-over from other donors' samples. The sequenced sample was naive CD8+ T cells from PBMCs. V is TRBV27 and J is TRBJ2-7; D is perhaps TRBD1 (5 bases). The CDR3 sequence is CASSLSAGYDEQYF. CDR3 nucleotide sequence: TGTGCCAGCAGTTTATCCGCAGGGTACGACGAGCAGTACTTC.